This T cell receptor (beta chain) was sequenced for a study of cytomegalovirus exposure and HLA in healthy donors. Study observations and caveats: When analyzed later, a missense DCLRE1C variant was found to be linked to TCR beta V- and J-gene trimming.

V lost 1 base and J lost 8, with 9 bases in between. The CDR3 totals 13 residues. Germline CDR1 SGHTA, CDR2 FQGNSA. Comment on this clone: The antigen is not known.

PCR employed 60 Vbeta and 13 Jbeta primers. Assay used: immunoSEQ multiplex PCR; TCRdb lists only in-frame clones, some missing. Altogether 100,000 or so clones are present, 65% to 75% being singletons, with the ten largest covering 2.1%. The receptor's source is a man younger than 40 in good health and CMV-seronegative. The chain combines TRBV7-2 with TRBJ2-1; D is undetermined. The specimen was PBMCs. The CDR3 DNA follows: TGTGCCAGCAGCTTAGTCTGGCTGGATGAGCAGTTCTTC. It yields the protein CASSLVWLDEQFF. Combining the CDR3 with reference TRBV7-2 and TRBJ2-1 gives the whole variable domain GAGVSQSPSNKVTEKGKDVELRCDPISGHTALYWYRQSLGQGLEFLIYFQGNSAPDKSGLPSDRFSAERTGGSVSTLTIQRTQQEDSAVYLCASSLVWLDEQFFGPGTRLTVL.